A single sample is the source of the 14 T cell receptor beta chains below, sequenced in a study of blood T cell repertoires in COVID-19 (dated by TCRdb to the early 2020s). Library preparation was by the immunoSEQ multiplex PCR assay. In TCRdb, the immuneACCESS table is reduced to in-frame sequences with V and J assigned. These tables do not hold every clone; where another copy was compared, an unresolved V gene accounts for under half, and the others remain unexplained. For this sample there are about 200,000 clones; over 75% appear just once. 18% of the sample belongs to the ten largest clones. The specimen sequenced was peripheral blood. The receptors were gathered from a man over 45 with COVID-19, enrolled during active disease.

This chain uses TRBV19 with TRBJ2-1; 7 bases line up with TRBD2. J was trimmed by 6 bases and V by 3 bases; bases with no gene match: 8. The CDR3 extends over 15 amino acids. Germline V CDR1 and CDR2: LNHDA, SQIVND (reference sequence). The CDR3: CASSIQGGRGNEQFF. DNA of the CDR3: TGTGCCAGTAGTATCCAGGGAGGGCGAGGCAATGAGCAGTTCTTC.

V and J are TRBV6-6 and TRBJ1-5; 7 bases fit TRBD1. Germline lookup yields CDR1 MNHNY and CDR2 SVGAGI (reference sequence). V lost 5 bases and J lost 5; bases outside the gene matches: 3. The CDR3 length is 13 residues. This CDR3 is CASSHGTDQPQHF. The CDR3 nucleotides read TGTGCCAGCAGTCACGGGACAGATCAGCCCCAGCATTTT.

The CDR3 DNA follows: TGTGCCAGCAGCCCCCATGACATAGAGGGCGAGCAGTACTTC. Its protein product is CASSPHDIEGEQYF. The rearrangement uses TRBV14 and TRBJ2-7; D is possibly TRBD2 (5 bases). Looked up from germline, CDR1 is SGHDN and CDR2 is FVKESK. Trimming left V 4 bases short and J 6 bases short, with 16 bases between. The CDR3 sequence is 14 residues long.

In nucleotides, the CDR3 is TGTGCCAGCAGCCAAAGCCCCTATCCTACCTACGAGCAGTACTTC. Its translation is CASSQSPYPTYEQYF. V is TRBV3-1 (or the pseudogene TRBV3-2) and J is TRBJ2-7; D remains ambiguous. The CDR3 is 15 residues long. Trimming removed 2 bases at V and 2 bases at J, with 13 bases between. Per the germline V gene, CDR1 is LGHDT and CDR2 is YNNKEL (reference sequence).

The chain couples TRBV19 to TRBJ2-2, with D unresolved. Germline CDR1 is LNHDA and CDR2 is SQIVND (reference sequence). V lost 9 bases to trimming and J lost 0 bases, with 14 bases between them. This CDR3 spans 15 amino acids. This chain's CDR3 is CASQFLGSNTGELFF. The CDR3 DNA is TGTGCCAGCCAGTTCTTGGGCTCGAACACCGGGGAGCTGTTTTTT.

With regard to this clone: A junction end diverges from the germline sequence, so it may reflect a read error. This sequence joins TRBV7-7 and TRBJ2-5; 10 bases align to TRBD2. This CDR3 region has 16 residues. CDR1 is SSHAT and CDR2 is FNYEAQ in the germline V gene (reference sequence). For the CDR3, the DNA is TGTGCTAGCAGCTCCCACCTAGCGGGAGTGGGAGAGACCCAGTACTTC. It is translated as CASSSHLAGVGETQYF. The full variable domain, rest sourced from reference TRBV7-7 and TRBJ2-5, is GAGVSQSPRYKVTKRGQDVTLRCDPISSHATLYWYQQALGQGPEFLTYFNYEAQPDKSGLPSDRFSAERPEGSISTLTIQRTEQRDSAMYRCASSSHLAGVGETQYFGPGTRLLVL.

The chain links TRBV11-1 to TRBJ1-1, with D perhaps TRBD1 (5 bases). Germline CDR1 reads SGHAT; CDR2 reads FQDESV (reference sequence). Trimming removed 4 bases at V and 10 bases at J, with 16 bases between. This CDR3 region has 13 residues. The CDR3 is CASSSQGALGAFF. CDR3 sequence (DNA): TGTGCCAGCAGCTCCCAAGGGGCTTTGGGAGCTTTCTTT.

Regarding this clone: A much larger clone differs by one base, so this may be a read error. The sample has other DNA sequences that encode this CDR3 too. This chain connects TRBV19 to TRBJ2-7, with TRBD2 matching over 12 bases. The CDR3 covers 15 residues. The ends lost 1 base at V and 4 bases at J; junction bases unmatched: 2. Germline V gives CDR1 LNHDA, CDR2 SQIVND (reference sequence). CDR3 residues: CASSIGLAGEYEQYF. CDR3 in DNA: TGTGCCAGTAGTATAGGACTAGCGGGAGAGTACGAGCAGTACTTC.

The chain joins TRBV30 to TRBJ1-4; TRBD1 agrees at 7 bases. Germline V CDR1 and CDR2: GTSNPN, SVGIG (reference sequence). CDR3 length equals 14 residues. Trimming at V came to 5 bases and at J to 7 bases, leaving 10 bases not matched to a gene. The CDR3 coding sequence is TGTGCCTGGGAAACAGGGGTCGGAGGTGAAAAACTGTTTTTT. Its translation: CAWETGVGGEKLFF.

The CDR3 loop reads CASSYSPSGPNEQFF. CDR3 DNA sequence: TGTGCCAGCAGTTACTCGCCTAGCGGACCCAATGAGCAGTTCTTC. The J gene is TRBJ2-1, the V gene TRBV6-2 or TRBV6-3, with 7 bases identical to TRBD2. This CDR3 comprises 15 residues. Germline assignment: CDR1 MNHEY and CDR2 SVGEGT. After removal of 0 bases from V and 6 bases from J, the junction contained 5 bases not matched to a gene.

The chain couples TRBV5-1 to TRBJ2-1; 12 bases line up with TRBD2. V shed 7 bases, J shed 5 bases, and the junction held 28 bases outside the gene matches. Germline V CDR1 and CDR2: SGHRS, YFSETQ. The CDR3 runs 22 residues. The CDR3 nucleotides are TGCGCCAGCGCAATCCTCCTCGGGATCGGCTTGACTAGCGGGGGCGACCACAATGAGCAGTTCTTC. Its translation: CASAILLGIGLTSGGDHNEQFF.

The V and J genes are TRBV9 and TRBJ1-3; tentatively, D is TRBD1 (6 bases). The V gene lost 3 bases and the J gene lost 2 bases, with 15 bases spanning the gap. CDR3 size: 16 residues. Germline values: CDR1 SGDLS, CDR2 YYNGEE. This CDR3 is CASSDTGKWTGNTIYF. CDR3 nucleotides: TGTGCCAGCAGCGATACAGGGAAATGGACTGGAAACACCATATATTTT.

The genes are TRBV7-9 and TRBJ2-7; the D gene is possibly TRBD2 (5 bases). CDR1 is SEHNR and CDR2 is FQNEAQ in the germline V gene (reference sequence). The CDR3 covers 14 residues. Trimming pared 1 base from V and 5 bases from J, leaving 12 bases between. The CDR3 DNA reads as TGTGCCAGCAGCTTAGGATCTGGACTTGACGAGCAGTACTTC. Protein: CASSLGSGLDEQYF.

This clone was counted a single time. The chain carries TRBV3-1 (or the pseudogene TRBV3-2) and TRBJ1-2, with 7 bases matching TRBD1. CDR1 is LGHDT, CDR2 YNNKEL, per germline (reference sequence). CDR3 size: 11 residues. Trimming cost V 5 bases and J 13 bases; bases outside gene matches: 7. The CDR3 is CASSSRGLLTF. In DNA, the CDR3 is TGTGCCAGCAGCTCGAGGGGGCTTCTCACCTTC.